This entry concerns a single T cell receptor beta chain. These data belong to a study of blood T cell repertoires in COVID-19. Study as a whole: Italy, Spain and the United States were the sources of the convalescent and acute COVID-19 samples. The analysed material was cDNA or gDNA that came from T cells, B-cell-depleted T cells, or PBMCs.

In the original processing: Amplification with reference gene primers provided the estimates of nucleated cell counts. Measured with immunoSEQ multiplex PCR; TCRdb has only the in-frame clones, and not every one. The V and J calls and clone size come from that table; D and trimming were worked out from the DNA. The repertoire holds about 220,000 clones, with around 80% as singletons. This sequence was found in a young man with active or convalescent COVID-19. The sequencing sample was made of peripheral blood.

This CDR3 reads CASSLVPSPHEQFF. The CDR3 DNA reads as TGTGCCAGCAGCTTAGTTCCTAGTCCCCATGAGCAGTTCTTC. The V and J genes are TRBV11-3 and TRBJ2-1; no reliable D call. V shed 1 base and J shed 8 bases, with 12 bases lying between them. Germline V CDR1 and CDR2: SGHNT, YENEEA. The CDR3 runs to 14 residues.